This T cell receptor beta chain was captured in a study of blood T cell repertoires in COVID-19. Overall study context: Samples came from the United States, Italy and Spain, spanning acute and convalescent COVID-19. The analysed material was cDNA or gDNA that came from T cells, B-cell-depleted T cells, or PBMCs.

This CDR3 comprises 16 residues. The V end lost 2 bases, the J end lost 3 bases, and 16 bases lay between the germline ends. Germline lookup yields CDR1 KGHDR and CDR2 SFDVKD. In the authors' methods: Amplification of reference gene primers was used by the study to estimate nucleated cell counts. Clones were sequenced by immunoSEQ multiplex PCR, and TCRdb holds only the in-frame ones, with some missing. The V and J calls and the clone size are those of that table, but D and trimming were determined from the DNA. The sample has approximately 65,000 clones; over 60% are singletons. Sequencing input: peripheral blood. The receptor was derived from a human donor in a cohort sampled during active COVID-19. This rearrangement joins TRBV24-1 to TRBJ2-7; maybe TRBD1 (5 bases). The CDR3 DNA follows: TGTGCCACCAGTGATTCCCACTCGACAGCCAACTACGAGCAGTACTTC. This encodes CATSDSHSTANYEQYF.